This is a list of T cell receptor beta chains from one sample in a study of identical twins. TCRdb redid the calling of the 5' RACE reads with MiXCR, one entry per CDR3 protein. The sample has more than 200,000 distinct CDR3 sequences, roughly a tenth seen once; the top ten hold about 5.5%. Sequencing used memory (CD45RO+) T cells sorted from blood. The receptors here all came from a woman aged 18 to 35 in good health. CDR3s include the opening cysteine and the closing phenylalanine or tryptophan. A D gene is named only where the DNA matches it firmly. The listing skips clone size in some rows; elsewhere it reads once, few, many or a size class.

CDR3 protein: CASSQGFRTTSNTDTQYF
CDR3 DNA: TGCGCCAGCAGCCAGGGATTTCGTACGACTTCAAACACAGATACGCAGTATTTT
V gene: TRBV5-1
D gene: .
clone size: many
J gene: TRBJ2-3

CDR3 protein: CSASDRYEQYF
CDR3 DNA: TGCAGCGCTTCGGACAGATACGAGCAGTACTTC
V gene: TRBV29-1
D gene: .
clone size: many
J gene: TRBJ2-7

CDR3 protein: CASSWTGGRSTDTQYF
CDR3 DNA: TGTGCCAGCAGTTGGACAGGGGGCCGGAGCACAGATACGCAGTATTTT
V gene: TRBV12-3/TRBV12-4
D gene: TRBD1
clone size: many
J gene: TRBJ2-3

CDR3 protein: CASSFDQGWGTEAFF
CDR3 DNA: TGCGCCAGCAGCTTCGACCAGGGTTGGGGAACTGAAGCTTTCTTT
V gene: TRBV5-1
D gene: .
clone size: many
J gene: TRBJ1-1

CDR3 protein: CASSPGTGIETQYF
CDR3 DNA: TGCGCCAGCAGCCCCGGGACAGGGATAGAGACCCAGTACTTC
V gene: TRBV5-1
D gene: TRBD1
clone size: .
J gene: TRBJ2-5

CDR3 protein: CSAPSENGDTEAFF
CDR3 DNA: TGCAGTGCTCCGTCCGAAAACGGGGACACTGAAGCTTTCTTT
V gene: TRBV20-1
D gene: .
clone size: few
J gene: TRBJ1-1

CDR3 protein: CASSYSATNEKLFF
CDR3 DNA: TGTGCCAGCAGTTACTCTGCAACTAATGAAAAACTGTTTTTT
V gene: TRBV6-5
D gene: .
clone size: few
J gene: TRBJ1-4

CDR3 protein: CASSFRGRVNTEAFF
CDR3 DNA: TGTGCCAGCAGCTTTAGGGGGCGGGTGAACACTGAAGCTTTCTTT
V gene: TRBV7-9
D gene: TRBD1
clone size: .
J gene: TRBJ1-1

CDR3 protein: CAIRGGENQPQHF
CDR3 DNA: TGTGCCATCAGAGGGGGGGAGAATCAGCCCCAGCATTTT
V gene: TRBV10-3
D gene: .
clone size: many
J gene: TRBJ1-5

CDR3 protein: CASSSTSGRVFQQFF
CDR3 DNA: TGCGCCAGCAGCTCGACTAGCGGGAGGGTATTTCAGCAGTTCTTC
V gene: TRBV5-1
D gene: TRBD2
clone size: few
J gene: TRBJ2-1

CDR3 protein: CAIRAQLAGHPTEQFF
CDR3 DNA: TGTGCCATCAGGGCACAATTAGCGGGACACCCCACTGAGCAGTTCTTC
V gene: TRBV12-3/TRBV12-4
D gene: TRBD2
clone size: .
J gene: TRBJ2-1

CDR3 protein: CSVGLVGTPGEKLFF
CDR3 DNA: TGCAGCGTTGGATTAGTGGGCACCCCTGGAGAAAAACTGTTTTTT
V gene: TRBV29-1
D gene: .
clone size: few
J gene: TRBJ1-4

CDR3 protein: CASSQGLGAEAFF
CDR3 DNA: TGTGCCAGCAGCCAGGGCCTTGGGGCTGAAGCTTTCTTT
V gene: TRBV12-3/TRBV12-4
D gene: .
clone size: few
J gene: TRBJ1-1

CDR3 protein: CASSYGFSTEAFF
CDR3 DNA: TGTGCCAGCAGTTACGGGTTTAGCACTGAAGCTTTCTTT
V gene: TRBV6-5
D gene: .
clone size: .
J gene: TRBJ1-1

CDR3 protein: CASSESGTRSYEQYF
CDR3 DNA: TGTGCCAGCAGCGAGAGCGGGACACGCTCCTACGAGCAGTACTTC
V gene: TRBV7-2
D gene: .
clone size: many
J gene: TRBJ2-7

CDR3 protein: CASSVLSGELTDTQYF
CDR3 DNA: TGTGCCAGCAGCGTACTATCGGGGGAATTGACAGATACGCAGTATTTT
V gene: TRBV9
D gene: .
clone size: .
J gene: TRBJ2-3

CDR3 protein: CSAFSGGNTEAFF
CDR3 DNA: TGCAGTGCGTTTTCAGGGGGGAACACTGAAGCTTTCTTT
V gene: TRBV20-1
D gene: TRBD1
clone size: .
J gene: TRBJ1-1

CDR3 protein: CASNQGFSYEQYF
CDR3 DNA: TGTGCCAGCAACCAGGGGTTCTCCTACGAGCAGTACTTC
V gene: TRBV6-1
D gene: .
clone size: .
J gene: TRBJ2-7

CDR3 protein: CASSLMQGGGTEAFF
CDR3 DNA: TGTGCCAGCAGCTTAATGCAGGGTGGGGGCACTGAAGCTTTCTTT
V gene: TRBV7-3
D gene: .
clone size: .
J gene: TRBJ1-1

CDR3 protein: CASMMDSSGSAPYEQYF
CDR3 DNA: TGTGCCAGCATGATGGATAGTAGCGGGAGCGCGCCCTACGAGCAGTACTTC
V gene: TRBV7-2
D gene: TRBD2
clone size: few
J gene: TRBJ2-7

CDR3 protein: CSARILGSGEAFF
CDR3 DNA: TGCAGTGCTAGAATATTAGGATCGGGTGAAGCTTTCTTT
V gene: TRBV20-1
D gene: .
clone size: .
J gene: TRBJ1-1

CDR3 protein: CASSMVRGPAGELFF
CDR3 DNA: TGTGCCAGTAGTATGGTCAGGGGGCCGGCCGGGGAGCTGTTTTTT
V gene: TRBV19
D gene: TRBD1
clone size: .
J gene: TRBJ2-2

CDR3 protein: CASSQVLAEAYEQYF
CDR3 DNA: TGCGCCAGCAGCCAAGTCCTAGCGGAAGCCTACGAGCAGTACTTC
V gene: TRBV4-3
D gene: TRBD2
clone size: .
J gene: TRBJ2-7

CDR3 protein: CASSTLWGAGAANEQFF
CDR3 DNA: TGTGCCAGCAGTACCCTTTGGGGGGCGGGAGCGGCAAATGAGCAGTTCTTC
V gene: TRBV11-3
D gene: .
clone size: few
J gene: TRBJ2-1

CDR3 protein: CASSQGLAGYDPDTQYF
CDR3 DNA: TGTGCCAGCAGCCAGGGACTAGCGGGGTACGACCCGGATACGCAGTATTTT
V gene: TRBV5-6
D gene: TRBD2
clone size: many
J gene: TRBJ2-3

CDR3 protein: CASSVRTVNTEAFF
CDR3 DNA: TGTGCCAGCAGTGTTCGGACGGTGAACACTGAAGCTTTCTTT
V gene: TRBV2
D gene: .
clone size: .
J gene: TRBJ1-1

CDR3 protein: CASSRDPLGAREQFF
CDR3 DNA: TGTGCCAGCAGTCGCGACCCTTTAGGGGCTCGTGAGCAGTTCTTC
V gene: TRBV6-1
D gene: .
clone size: few
J gene: TRBJ2-1

CDR3 protein: CASSLRGTVYGYTF
CDR3 DNA: TGCGCCAGCAGCTTGCGTGGGACAGTCTATGGCTACACCTTC
V gene: TRBV5-1
D gene: TRBD1
clone size: .
J gene: TRBJ1-2

CDR3 protein: CASTRTGASYEQYF
CDR3 DNA: TGTGCCAGCACCCGGACAGGGGCGTCCTACGAGCAGTACTTC
V gene: TRBV12-3/TRBV12-4
D gene: TRBD1
clone size: few
J gene: TRBJ2-7

CDR3 protein: CASSQDPSDTEAFF
CDR3 DNA: TGCGCCAGCAGCCAAGACCCCAGTGACACTGAAGCTTTCTTT
V gene: TRBV4-3
D gene: .
clone size: many
J gene: TRBJ1-1

CDR3 protein: CSASRTEYYGYTF
CDR3 DNA: TGCAGTGCTAGCCGCACAGAATACTATGGCTACACCTTC
V gene: TRBV20-1
D gene: .
clone size: .
J gene: TRBJ1-2

CDR3 protein: CASSLSGTASYEQYF
CDR3 DNA: TGTGCCAGCAGTTTAAGCGGGACAGCCTCCTACGAGCAGTACTTC
V gene: TRBV27
D gene: .
clone size: few
J gene: TRBJ2-7

CDR3 protein: CASSQETNRVYEQYF
CDR3 DNA: TGCGCCAGCAGCCAAGAAACAAATCGGGTTTACGAGCAGTACTTC
V gene: TRBV4-1
D gene: .
clone size: many
J gene: TRBJ2-7

CDR3 protein: CARSPITGNEQYF
CDR3 DNA: TGTGCCAGAAGCCCGATAACAGGGAACGAGCAGTACTTC
V gene: TRBV7-9
D gene: .
clone size: .
J gene: TRBJ2-7

CDR3 protein: CASSPGTASTDTQYF
CDR3 DNA: TGTGCCAGCAGTCCCGGGACGGCCAGCACAGATACGCAGTATTTT
V gene: TRBV6-2/TRBV6-3
D gene: .
clone size: many
J gene: TRBJ2-3

CDR3 protein: CASWAGGGDTQYF
CDR3 DNA: TGTGCCAGCTGGGCGGGTGGGGGAGATACGCAGTATTTT
V gene: TRBV6-1
D gene: .
clone size: few
J gene: TRBJ2-3

CDR3 protein: CASSPQAQGADGYTF
CDR3 DNA: TGTGCCAGCAGCCCCCAGGCCCAGGGGGCAGATGGCTACACCTTC
V gene: TRBV9
D gene: TRBD1
clone size: few
J gene: TRBJ1-2

CDR3 protein: CASSLDTHTGELFF
CDR3 DNA: TGTGCCAGCAGCCTGGACACTCACACCGGGGAGCTGTTTTTT
V gene: TRBV12-3/TRBV12-4
D gene: .
clone size: few
J gene: TRBJ2-2

CDR3 protein: CASSVVAKSEQFF
CDR3 DNA: TGTGCCAGCAGCGTAGTGGCAAAAAGTGAGCAGTTCTTC
V gene: TRBV9
D gene: .
clone size: few
J gene: TRBJ2-1

CDR3 protein: CASSAQGGVGYTF
CDR3 DNA: TGTGCCAGCAGTGCACAGGGGGGGGTTGGCTACACCTTC
V gene: TRBV6-1
D gene: TRBD1
clone size: .
J gene: TRBJ1-2